This T cell receptor beta chain originates from a study of metastatic and nonmetastatic thyroid tumors. This clone was counted between two and nine times. The antigen remains unidentified. Per the study methods: It was from CDR3 differences across clinicopathological groups that a distant-metastasis classifier for papillary thyroid cancer was built. TCRdb re-clonotyped the PCR reads via MiXCR. The authors' filters were not applied to this entry. Of about 22,000 clones detected, 20% to 25% appear once; the ten largest clones hold 70% to 75%. This CDR3 contains 16 residues. The V segment lost 3 bases and the J segment 7 bases; nucleotides outside the gene matches: 7. Germline CDR1 MDHEN, CDR2 SYDVKM. General study results and limits: For both blood and tumor, malignant thyroid tumors reportedly showed significantly higher TCR beta diversity than benign nodules did.

Nobody among the patients had been given any treatment before thyroid surgery. Sequenced sample: blood. The sequence was collected from a male donor with papillary thyroid cancer or a benign thyroid nodule (not recorded which). Some clones in this sample may be carry-over from other donors' samples. The chain carries TRBV28 and TRBJ1-6; TRBD1 matches 9 bases. The CDR3 is CASSLLRGQGNSPLHF. The CDR3 region has the DNA TGTGCCAGCAGTTTGCTTAGGGGACAGGGAAATTCACCCCTCCACTTT.